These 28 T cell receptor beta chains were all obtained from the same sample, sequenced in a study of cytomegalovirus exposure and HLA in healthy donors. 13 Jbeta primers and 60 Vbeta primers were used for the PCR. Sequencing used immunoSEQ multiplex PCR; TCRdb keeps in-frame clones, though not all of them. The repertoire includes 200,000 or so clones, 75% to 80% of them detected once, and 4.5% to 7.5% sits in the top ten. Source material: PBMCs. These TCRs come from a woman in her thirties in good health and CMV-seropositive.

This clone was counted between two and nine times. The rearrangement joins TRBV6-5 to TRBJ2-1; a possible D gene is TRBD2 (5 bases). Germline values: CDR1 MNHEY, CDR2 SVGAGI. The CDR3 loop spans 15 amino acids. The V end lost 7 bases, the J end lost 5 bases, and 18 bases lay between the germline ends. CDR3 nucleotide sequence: TGTGCCAGCACTAGCCCGTCTCTAATTAACAATGAGCAGTTCTTC. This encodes CASTSPSLINNEQFF.

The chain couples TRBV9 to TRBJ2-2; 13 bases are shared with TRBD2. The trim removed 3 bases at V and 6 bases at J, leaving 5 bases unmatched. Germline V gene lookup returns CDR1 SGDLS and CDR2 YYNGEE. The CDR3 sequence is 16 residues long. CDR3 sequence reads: CASSAQLAGGSGELFF. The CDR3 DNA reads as TGTGCCAGCAGCGCCCAACTAGCGGGGGGGTCCGGGGAGCTGTTTTTT.

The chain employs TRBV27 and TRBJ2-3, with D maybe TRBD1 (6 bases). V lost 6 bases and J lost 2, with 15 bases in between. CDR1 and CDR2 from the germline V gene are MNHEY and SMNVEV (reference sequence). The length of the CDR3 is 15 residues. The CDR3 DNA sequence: TGTGCCAGCAGGTCAGGGGAATTTCACACAGATACGCAGTATTTT. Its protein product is CASRSGEFHTDTQYF.

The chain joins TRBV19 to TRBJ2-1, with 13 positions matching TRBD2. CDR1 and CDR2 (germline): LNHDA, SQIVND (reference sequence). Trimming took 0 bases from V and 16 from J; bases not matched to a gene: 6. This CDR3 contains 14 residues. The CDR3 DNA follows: TGTGCCAGTAGTATAGATCTCACTAGCGGGGGGGATTTCTTC. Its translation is CASSIDLTSGGDFF.

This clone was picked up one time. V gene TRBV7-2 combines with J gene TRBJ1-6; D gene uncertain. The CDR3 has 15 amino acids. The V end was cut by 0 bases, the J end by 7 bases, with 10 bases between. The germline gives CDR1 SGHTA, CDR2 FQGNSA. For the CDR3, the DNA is TGTGCCAGCAGCTTAGCGGGCGTCGCCAATTCACCCCTCCACTTT. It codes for CASSLAGVANSPLHF.

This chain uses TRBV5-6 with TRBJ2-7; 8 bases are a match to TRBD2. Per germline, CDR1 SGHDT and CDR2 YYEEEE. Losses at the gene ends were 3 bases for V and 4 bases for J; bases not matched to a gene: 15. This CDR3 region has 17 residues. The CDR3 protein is CASSSLNTREAGYEQYF. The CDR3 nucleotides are TGTGCCAGCAGCTCCTTAAACACGCGGGAGGCCGGGTACGAGCAGTACTTC.

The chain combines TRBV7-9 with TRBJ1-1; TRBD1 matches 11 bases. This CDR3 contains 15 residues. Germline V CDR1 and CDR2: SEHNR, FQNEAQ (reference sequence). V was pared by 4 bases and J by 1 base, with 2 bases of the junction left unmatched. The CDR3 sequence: CASSSGTGGNTEAFF. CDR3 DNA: TGTGCCAGCAGCTCCGGGACAGGGGGGAACACTGAAGCTTTCTTT.

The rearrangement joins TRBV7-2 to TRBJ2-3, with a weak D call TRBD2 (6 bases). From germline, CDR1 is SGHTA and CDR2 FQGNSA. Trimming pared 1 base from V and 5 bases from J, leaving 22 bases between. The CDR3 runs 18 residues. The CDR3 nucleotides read TGTGCCAGCAGCTTAGTCTTGGGTTGGGTAGCGGTCGGAGATACGCAGTATTTT. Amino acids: CASSLVLGWVAVGDTQYF. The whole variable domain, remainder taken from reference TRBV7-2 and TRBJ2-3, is GAGVSQSPSNKVTEKGKDVELRCDPISGHTALYWYRQSLGQGLEFLIYFQGNSAPDKSGLPSDRFSAERTGGSVSTLTIQRTQQEDSAVYLCASSLVLGWVAVGDTQYFGPGTRLTVL.

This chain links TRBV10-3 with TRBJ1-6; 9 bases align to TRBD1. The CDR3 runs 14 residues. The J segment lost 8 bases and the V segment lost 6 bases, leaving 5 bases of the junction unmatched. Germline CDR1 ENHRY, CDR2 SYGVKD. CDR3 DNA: TGTGCCATCAGCCTGGACAGGGGTGATTCACCCCTCCACTTT. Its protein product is CAISLDRGDSPLHF.

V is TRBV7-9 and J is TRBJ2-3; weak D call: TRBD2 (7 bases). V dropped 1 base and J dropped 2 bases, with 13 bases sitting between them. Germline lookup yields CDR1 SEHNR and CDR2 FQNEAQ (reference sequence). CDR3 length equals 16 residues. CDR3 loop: CASSLVGGGATDTQYF. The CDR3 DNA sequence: TGTGCCAGCAGCTTAGTGGGGGGGGGCGCCACAGATACGCAGTATTTT. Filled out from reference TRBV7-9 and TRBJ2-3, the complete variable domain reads DTGVSQNPRHKITKRGQNVTFRCDPISEHNRLYWYRQTLGQGPEFLTYFQNEAQLEKSRLLSDRFSAERPKGSFSTLEIQRTEQGDSAMYLCASSLVGGGATDTQYFGPGTRLTVL.

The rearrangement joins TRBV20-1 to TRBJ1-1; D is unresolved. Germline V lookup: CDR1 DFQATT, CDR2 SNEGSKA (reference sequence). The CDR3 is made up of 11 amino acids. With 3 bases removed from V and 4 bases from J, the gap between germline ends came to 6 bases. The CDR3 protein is CSASHSTEAFF. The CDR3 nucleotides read TGCAGTGCTAGTCACTCCACTGAAGCTTTCTTT.

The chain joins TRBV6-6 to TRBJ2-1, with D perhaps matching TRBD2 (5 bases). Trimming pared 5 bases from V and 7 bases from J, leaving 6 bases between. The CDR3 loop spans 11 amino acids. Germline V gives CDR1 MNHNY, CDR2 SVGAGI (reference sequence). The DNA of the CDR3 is TGTGCCAGCAGTCGGAGGAATGAGCAGTTCTTC. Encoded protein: CASSRRNEQFF.

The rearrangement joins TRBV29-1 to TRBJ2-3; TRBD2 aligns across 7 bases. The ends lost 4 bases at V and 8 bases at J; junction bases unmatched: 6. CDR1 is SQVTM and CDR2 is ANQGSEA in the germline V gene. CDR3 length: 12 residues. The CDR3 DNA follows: TGCAGCGTTGTCAGGGAGGGTGGTACGCAGTATTTT. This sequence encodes CSVVREGGTQYF.

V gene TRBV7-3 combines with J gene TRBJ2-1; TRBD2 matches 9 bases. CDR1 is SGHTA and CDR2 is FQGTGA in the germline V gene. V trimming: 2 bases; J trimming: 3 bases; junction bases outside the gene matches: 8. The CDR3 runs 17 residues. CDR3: CASSLSPLRGGYNEQFF. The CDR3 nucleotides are TGTGCCAGCAGCTTATCCCCCCTGCGGGGGGGCTACAATGAGCAGTTCTTC.

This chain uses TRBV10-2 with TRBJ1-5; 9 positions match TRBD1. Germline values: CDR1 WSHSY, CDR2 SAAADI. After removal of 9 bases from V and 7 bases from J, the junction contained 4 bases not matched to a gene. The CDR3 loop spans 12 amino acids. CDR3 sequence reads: CASSDRGQPQHF. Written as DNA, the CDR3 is TGCGCCAGTAGCGACAGGGGGCAGCCCCAGCATTTT.

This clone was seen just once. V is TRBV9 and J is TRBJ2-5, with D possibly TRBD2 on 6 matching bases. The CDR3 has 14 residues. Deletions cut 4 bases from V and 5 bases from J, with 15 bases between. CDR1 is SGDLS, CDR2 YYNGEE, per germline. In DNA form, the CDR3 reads TGTGCCAGCAGCCTCGGGGGTCGTGAGGAGACCCAGTACTTC. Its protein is CASSLGGREETQYF.

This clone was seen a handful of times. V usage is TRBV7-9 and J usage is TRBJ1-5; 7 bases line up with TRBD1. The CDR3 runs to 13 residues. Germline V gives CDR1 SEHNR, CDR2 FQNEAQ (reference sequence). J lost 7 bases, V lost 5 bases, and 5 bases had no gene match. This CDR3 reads CASSPPTGQPQHF. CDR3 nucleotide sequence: TGTGCCAGCAGCCCCCCGACAGGGCAGCCCCAGCATTTT.

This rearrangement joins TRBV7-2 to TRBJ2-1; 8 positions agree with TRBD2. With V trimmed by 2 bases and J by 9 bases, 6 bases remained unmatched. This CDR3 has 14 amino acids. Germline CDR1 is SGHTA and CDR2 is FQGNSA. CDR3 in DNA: TGTGCCAGCAGCTTAAGTCGGGGGGGAGGTGAGCAGTTCTTC. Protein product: CASSLSRGGGEQFF.

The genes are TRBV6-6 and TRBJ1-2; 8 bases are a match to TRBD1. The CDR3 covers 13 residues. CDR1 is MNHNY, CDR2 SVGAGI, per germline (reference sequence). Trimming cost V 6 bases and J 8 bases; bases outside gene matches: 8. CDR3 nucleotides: TGTGCCAGCAGCCAAAGACAGGGGTTCGGCTACACCTTC. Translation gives CASSQRQGFGYTF.

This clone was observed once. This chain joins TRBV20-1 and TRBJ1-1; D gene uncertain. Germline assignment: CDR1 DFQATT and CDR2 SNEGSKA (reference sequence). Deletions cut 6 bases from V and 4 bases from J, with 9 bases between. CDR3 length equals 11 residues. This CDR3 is CSAFGATEAFF. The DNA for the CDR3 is TGCAGTGCGTTTGGAGCCACTGAAGCTTTCTTT.

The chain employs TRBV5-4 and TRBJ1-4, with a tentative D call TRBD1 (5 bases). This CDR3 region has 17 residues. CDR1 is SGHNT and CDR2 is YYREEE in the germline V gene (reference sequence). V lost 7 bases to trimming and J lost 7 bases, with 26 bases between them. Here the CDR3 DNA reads TGTGCCAGCTCTCGAGGAGGGGCCCAGAATATGGCTGAAAAACTGTTTTTT. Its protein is CASSRGGAQNMAEKLFF.

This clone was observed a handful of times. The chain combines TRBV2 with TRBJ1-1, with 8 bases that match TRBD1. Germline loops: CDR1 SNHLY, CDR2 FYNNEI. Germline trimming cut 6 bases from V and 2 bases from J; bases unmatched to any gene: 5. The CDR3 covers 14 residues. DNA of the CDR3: TGTGCCAGCAGGGATACAGGGGGAAACACTGAAGCTTTCTTT. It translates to CASRDTGGNTEAFF.

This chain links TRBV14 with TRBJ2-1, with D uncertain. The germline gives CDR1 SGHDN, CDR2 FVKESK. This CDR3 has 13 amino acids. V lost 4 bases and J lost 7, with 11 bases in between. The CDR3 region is CASSRQLRNEQFF. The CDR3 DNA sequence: TGTGCCAGCAGCCGCCAATTGAGGAATGAGCAGTTCTTC. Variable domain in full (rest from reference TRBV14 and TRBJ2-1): EAGVTQFPSHSVIEKGQTVTLRCDPISGHDNLYWYRRVMGKEIKFLLHFVKESKQDESGMPNNRFLAERTGGTYSTLKVQPAELEDSGVYFCASSRQLRNEQFFGPGTRLTVL.

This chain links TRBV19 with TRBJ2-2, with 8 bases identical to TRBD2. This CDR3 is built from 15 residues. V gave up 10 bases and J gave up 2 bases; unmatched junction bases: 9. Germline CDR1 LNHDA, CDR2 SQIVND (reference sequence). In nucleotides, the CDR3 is TGTGCCACCACTACCCGGGAGGGCAACACCGGGGAGCTGTTTTTT. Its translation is CATTTREGNTGELFF.

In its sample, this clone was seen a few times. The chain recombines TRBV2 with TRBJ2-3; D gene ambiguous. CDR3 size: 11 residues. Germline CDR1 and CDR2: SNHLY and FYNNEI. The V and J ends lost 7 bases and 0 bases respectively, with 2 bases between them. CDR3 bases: TGTGCCAGCACAAGCACAGATACGCAGTATTTT. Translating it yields CASTSTDTQYF.

The CDR3 sequence: CASSFGSGGREDTQYF. DNA of the CDR3: TGTGCCAGCAGCTTCGGTAGCGGGGGGAGAGAAGATACGCAGTATTTT. The chain is built from TRBV7-9 and TRBJ2-3, with TRBD2 identical over 10 bases. The trim removed 3 bases at V and 5 bases at J, leaving 8 bases unmatched. Germline CDR1 SEHNR, CDR2 FQNEAQ (reference sequence). The CDR3 has 16 amino acids.

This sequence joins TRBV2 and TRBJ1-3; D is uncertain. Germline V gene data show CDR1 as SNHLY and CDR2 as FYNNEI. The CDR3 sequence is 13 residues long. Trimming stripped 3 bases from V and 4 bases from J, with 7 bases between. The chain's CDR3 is CASSDNIGNTIYF. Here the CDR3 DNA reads TGTGCCAGCAGTGATAACATCGGAAACACCATATATTTT.

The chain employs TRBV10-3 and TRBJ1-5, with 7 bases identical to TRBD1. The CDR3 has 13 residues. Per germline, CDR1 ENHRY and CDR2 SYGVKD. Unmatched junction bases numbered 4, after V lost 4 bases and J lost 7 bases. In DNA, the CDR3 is TGTGCCATCAGTGGAACAGGGGAACAGCCCCAGCATTTT. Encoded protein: CAISGTGEQPQHF.